Following are 4 T cell receptor beta chains from one sample sequenced in a study of blood T cell repertoires in COVID-19. Generated by immunoSEQ multiplex PCR, the TCRdb table keeps only in-frame clones and is missing some. The repertoire holds 210,000 or so clones, with under 90% as singletons. Sequencing was performed on peripheral blood. The receptors here all came from a woman aged 80 or over with COVID-19, enrolled during active disease.

The rearrangement links TRBV3-1 (or the pseudogene TRBV3-2) to TRBJ1-2; perhaps TRBD1 as D (6 bases). V was trimmed by 1 base and J by 7 bases, leaving 10 bases between them. Germline lookup yields CDR1 LGHDT and CDR2 YNNKEL (reference sequence). The CDR3 spans 13 residues. As DNA, the CDR3 is TGTGCCAGCAGCCAAGCAGGGGTGCTTGGCTACACCTTC. Translating gives CASSQAGVLGYTF.

The rearrangement uses TRBV7-9 and TRBJ1-2, with D unclear. V was pared by 3 bases and J by 0 bases, with 5 bases between. The CDR3 spans 13 residues. CDR1 is SEHNR, CDR2 FQNEAQ, per germline (reference sequence). The CDR3, as DNA: TGTGCCAGCAGCTTCCGGGCTAACTATGGCTACACCTTC. Translated: CASSFRANYGYTF. Using reference TRBV7-9 and TRBJ1-2 for the parts outside the CDR3, the full variable domain is DTGVSQNPRHKITKRGQNVTFRCDPISEHNRLYWYRQTLGQGPEFLTYFQNEAQLEKSRLLSDRFSAERPKGSFSTLEIQRTEQGDSAMYLCASSFRANYGYTFGSGTRLTVV.

This clone was recorded once. V and J are TRBV21-1 and TRBJ2-1; no check of the table's D call, TRBD1, against the DNA was made. TRBV21-1 is shown as a pseudogene. The CDR3 extends over 21 amino acids. CDR3 loop: CASSKRNGTGAVCSSYNEQFF. The CDR3 nucleotides are TGTGCCAGCAGCAAAAGAAACGGGACAGGAGCGGTGTGTAGCTCCTACAATGAGCAGTTCTTC.

This clone occurred once. V and J are TRBV3-1 (or the pseudogene TRBV3-2) and TRBJ1-3; D gene uncertain. This CDR3 spans 16 amino acids. Germline loops: CDR1 LGHDT, CDR2 YNNKEL (reference sequence). The V end was cut by 0 bases, the J end by 0 bases, with 9 bases between. The CDR3 reads CASSQEYSYSGNTIYF. The CDR3 nucleotides are TGTGCCAGCAGCCAAGAATATTCCTACTCTGGAAACACCATATATTTT.